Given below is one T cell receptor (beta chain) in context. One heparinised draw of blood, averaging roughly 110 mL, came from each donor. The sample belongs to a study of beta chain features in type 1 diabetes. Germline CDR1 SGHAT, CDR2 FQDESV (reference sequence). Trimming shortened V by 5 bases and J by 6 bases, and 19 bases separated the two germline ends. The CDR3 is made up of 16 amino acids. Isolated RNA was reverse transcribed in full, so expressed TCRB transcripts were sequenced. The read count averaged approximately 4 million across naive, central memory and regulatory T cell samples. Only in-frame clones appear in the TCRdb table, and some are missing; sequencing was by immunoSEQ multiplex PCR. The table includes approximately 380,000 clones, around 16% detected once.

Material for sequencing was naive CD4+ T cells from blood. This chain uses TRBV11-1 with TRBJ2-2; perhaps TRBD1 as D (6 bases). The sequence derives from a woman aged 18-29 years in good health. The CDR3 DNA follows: TGTGCCAGCAGCCCCACGGACGGCAGGGGATCCGGGGAGCTGTTTTTT. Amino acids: CASSPTDGRGSGELFF.